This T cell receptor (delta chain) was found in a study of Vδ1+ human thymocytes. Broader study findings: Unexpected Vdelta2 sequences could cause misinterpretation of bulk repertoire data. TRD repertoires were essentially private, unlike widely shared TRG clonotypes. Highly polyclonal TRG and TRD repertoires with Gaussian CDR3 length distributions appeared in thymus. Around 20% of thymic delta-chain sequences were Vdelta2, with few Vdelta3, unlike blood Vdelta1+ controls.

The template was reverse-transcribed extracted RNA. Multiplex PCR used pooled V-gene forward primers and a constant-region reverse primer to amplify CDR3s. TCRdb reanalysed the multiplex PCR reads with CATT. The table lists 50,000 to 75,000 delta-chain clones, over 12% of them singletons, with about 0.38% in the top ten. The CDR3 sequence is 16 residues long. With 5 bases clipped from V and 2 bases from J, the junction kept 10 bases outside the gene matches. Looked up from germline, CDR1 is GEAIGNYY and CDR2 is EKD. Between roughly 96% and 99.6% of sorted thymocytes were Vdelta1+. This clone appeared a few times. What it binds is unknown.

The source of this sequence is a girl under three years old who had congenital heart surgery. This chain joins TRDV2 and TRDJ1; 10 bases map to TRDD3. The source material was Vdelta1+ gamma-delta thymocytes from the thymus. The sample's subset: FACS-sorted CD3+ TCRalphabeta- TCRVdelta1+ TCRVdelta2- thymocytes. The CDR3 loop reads CACGRPWGIATDKLIF. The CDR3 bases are TGTGCCTGTGGACGCCCCTGGGGGATAGCAACCGATAAACTCATCTTT.